The source of this T cell receptor (beta chain) is a study of blood T cell repertoires in COVID-19. Germline-derived CDR1 and CDR2 are SNHLY and FYNNEI. This CDR3 is built from 14 residues. The V gene lost 4 bases and the J gene lost 3 bases, with 12 bases spanning the gap. In the original analysis: Reference gene primers were amplified, and this amplification served to estimate nucleated cell counts. Profiling relied on immunoSEQ multiplex PCR, and the TCRdb table lists in-frame clones only, not all of them. That table is the source of V, J and clone size, and D and trimming were worked out from the DNA. The data show some 250,000 clones, with approximately 86% seen just once and approximately 2% held by the top ten.

The TCR originated in a man aged 25-45 years with active or convalescent COVID-19. The V gene is TRBV2, the J gene TRBJ1-1, with a possible D match to TRBD1 (6 bases). The specimen was peripheral blood. CDR3 sequence: CASSVREGDTEAFF. The CDR3 DNA follows: TGTGCCAGCAGTGTGAGGGAGGGGGACACTGAAGCTTTCTTT.